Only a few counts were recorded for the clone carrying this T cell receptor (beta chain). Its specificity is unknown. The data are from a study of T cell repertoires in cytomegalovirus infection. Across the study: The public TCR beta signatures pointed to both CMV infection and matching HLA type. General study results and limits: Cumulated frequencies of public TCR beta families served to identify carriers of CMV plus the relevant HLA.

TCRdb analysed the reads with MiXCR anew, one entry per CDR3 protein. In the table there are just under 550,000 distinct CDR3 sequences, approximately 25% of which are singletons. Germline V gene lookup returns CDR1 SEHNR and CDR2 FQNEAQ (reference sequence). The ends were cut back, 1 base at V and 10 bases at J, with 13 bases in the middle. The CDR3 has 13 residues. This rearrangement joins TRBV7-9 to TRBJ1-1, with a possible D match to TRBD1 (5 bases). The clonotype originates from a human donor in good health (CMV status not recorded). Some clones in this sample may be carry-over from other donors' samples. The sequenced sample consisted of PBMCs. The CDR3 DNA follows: TGTGCCAGCAGCTTAGATGAGGGCGGGGCAGCTTTCTTT. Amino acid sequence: CASSLDEGGAAFF.